The 16 T cell receptor beta chains in this list originate from one sample, sequenced in a study of blood T cell repertoires in COVID-19. Assay used: immunoSEQ multiplex PCR; TCRdb lists only in-frame clones, some missing. The data hold roughly 89,000 clones, with roughly 80% observed a single time. Sequencing used peripheral blood. These receptors were taken from a woman older than 75 with acute or convalescent COVID-19.

The chain uses TRBV27 and TRBJ2-7; the match to TRBD1 covers 10 bases. Trimming removed 6 bases from V and 4 bases from J; junction bases left unmatched: 6. The CDR3 totals 14 residues. CDR1 is MNHEY and CDR2 is SMNVEV in the germline V gene (reference sequence). The DNA of the CDR3 is TGTGCCAGCAGAAAGACAGGGGGCAGGTACGAGCAGTACTTC. Residues: CASRKTGGRYEQYF.

The chain has TRBV5-1 and TRBJ1-2; 8 positions match TRBD1. Germline V gene sequence: CDR1 SGHRS, CDR2 YFSETQ. The CDR3 runs 14 residues. The V and J ends lost 4 bases and 6 bases, in that order; junction bases with no gene match: 8. The CDR3 here is CASSAGQGADGYTF. CDR3 nucleotides: TGCGCCAGCAGCGCTGGACAGGGAGCGGATGGCTACACCTTC.

In regard to this clone: One junction end disagrees with the germline gene, perhaps due to a read error. The rearrangement joins TRBV15 to TRBJ1-2; 7 bases fit TRBD1. CDR1 is LNHNV and CDR2 is YYDKDF in the germline V gene (reference sequence). The CDR3 sequence is 14 residues long. DNA of the CDR3: TGTGCCACCAGCAGAGATTTGGACAGGCTCCAAAGTCGCTTC. Residues: CATSRDLDRLQSRF.

The rearrangement joins TRBV6-2 or TRBV6-3 to TRBJ2-7; tentative D call: TRBD2 (6 bases). Germline assignment: CDR1 MNHEY and CDR2 SVGEGT. The ends were cut back, 5 bases at V and 6 bases at J, with 14 bases in the middle. The length of the CDR3 is 13 residues. In DNA form, the CDR3 reads TGTGCCAGCAGTGTCGGGACTCCCGGCGAGCAGTACTTC. Translating it yields CASSVGTPGEQYF.

The chain couples TRBV14 to TRBJ1-2; no definite D call. This CDR3 contains 12 residues. Between the trimmed V and J ends, which lost 5 bases and 5 bases, there was a span of 9 bases. Germline CDR1 and CDR2: SGHDN and FVKESK. The CDR3 loop is CASSGRFYGYTF. The CDR3 DNA sequence: TGTGCCAGCAGCGGCCGTTTTTATGGCTACACCTTC.

This clone is a singleton in its sample. The gene calls are TRBV28 and TRBJ1-5, with 10 bases aligning to TRBD1. There are 18 residues in the CDR3. V lost 2 bases to trimming and J lost 0 bases; unmatched junction nucleotides: 7. CDR1 is MDHEN and CDR2 is SYDVKM in the germline V gene. The CDR3 DNA reads TGTGCCAGCAGTTTAACCGGGACAGGGGTTGATAGCAATCAGCCCCAGCATTTT. It specifies CASSLTGTGVDSNQPQHF.

The chain joins TRBV18 to TRBJ1-5; a weak D match, TRBD1 (5 bases). Germline V gene sequence: CDR1 KGHSH, CDR2 LQKENI. Trimming shortened V by 1 base and J by 0 bases, and 16 bases separated the two germline ends. The CDR3 extends over 18 amino acids. The CDR3 DNA follows: TGTGCCAGCTCACCACGGGCAGGGTCAGGATATAGCAATCAGCCCCAGCATTTT. It translates to CASSPRAGSGYSNQPQHF.

This chain connects TRBV6-2 or TRBV6-3 to TRBJ1-1; 9 nucleotides align to TRBD1. CDR3 length equals 14 residues. The V segment lost 7 bases and the J segment 5 bases; nucleotides outside the gene matches: 8. The V gene's germline CDR1 is MNHEY and CDR2 SVGEGT. The CDR3 region has the DNA TGTGCCAGCAACCCTACAGGGGGCTGGACTGAAGCTTTCTTT. Its translation is CASNPTGGWTEAFF.

The chain carries TRBV6-5 and TRBJ1-4; no firm D call. From germline, CDR1 is MNHEY and CDR2 SVGAGI. This CDR3 spans 12 amino acids. Trimming stripped 6 bases from V and 13 bases from J, with 15 bases between. The CDR3 nucleotides are TGTGCCAGCAGATCCCCCCATCGAGTACTGTTTTTT. Amino acids: CASRSPHRVLFF.

V usage is TRBV2 and J usage is TRBJ1-1; D uncertain. The V end lost 10 bases, the J end lost 1 base, and 16 bases lay between the germline ends. The germline CDR1 and CDR2 sequences are SNHLY and FYNNEI. There are 14 residues in the CDR3. The CDR3 DNA reads TGTGCCAACCGGGGAGACGGCAGGAACACTGAAGCTTTCTTT. It specifies CANRGDGRNTEAFF. The full variable domain, in which reference TRBV2 and TRBJ1-1 provide the parts outside the CDR3, is EPEVTQTPSHQVTQMGQEVILRCVPISNHLYFYWYRQILGQKVEFLVSFYNNEISEKSEIFDDQFSVERPDGSNFTLKIRSTKLEDSAMYFCANRGDGRNTEAFFGQGTRLTVV.

This clone was recorded a few times. The genes are TRBV19 and TRBJ1-1, with D perhaps TRBD1 (6 bases). V shed 5 bases and J shed 6 bases, with 19 bases lying between them. Per germline, CDR1 LNHDA and CDR2 SQIVND (reference sequence). CDR3 length equals 15 residues. DNA of the CDR3: TGTGCCAGTAGTGCCCTTGTAACAGGGACCGCTGAAGCTTTCTTT. Amino acid sequence: CASSALVTGTAEAFF.

The chain uses TRBV11-2 and TRBJ1-3; a weak D match, TRBD1 (6 bases). Per germline, CDR1 SGHAT and CDR2 FQNNGV. This CDR3 is built from 14 residues. V was trimmed by 5 bases and J by 9 bases, leaving 17 bases between them. The CDR3: CASSTTGPGGTIYF. In DNA, the CDR3 is TGTGCCAGCAGCACGACAGGCCCTGGTGGCACCATATATTTT.

The chain employs TRBV24-1 and TRBJ2-5; a weak D match, TRBD1 (6 bases). The CDR3 sequence is 14 residues long. From germline, CDR1 is KGHDR and CDR2 SFDVKD. Deletions cut 3 bases from V and 2 bases from J, with 9 bases between. The CDR3 DNA sequence: TGTGCCACCAGTGATCTACAGGGTCAAGAGACCCAGTACTTC. Translation gives CATSDLQGQETQYF.

The chain uses TRBV5-1 and TRBJ1-2; 8 bases align to TRBD1. The length of the CDR3 is 15 residues. The germline gives CDR1 SGHRS, CDR2 YFSETQ. V shed 2 bases, J shed 5 bases, and the junction held 8 bases outside the gene matches. The CDR3 bases are TGCGCCAGCAGCTTAACAGGGGGAGGCGGGTATGGCTACACCTTC. Its translation: CASSLTGGGGYGYTF. Based on the CDR3 plus reference TRBV5-1 and TRBJ1-2, the full variable domain is KAGVTQTPRYLIKTRGQQVTLSCSPISGHRSVSWYQQTPGQGLQFLFEYFSETQRNKGNFPGRFSGRQFSNSRSEMNVSTLELGDSALYLCASSLTGGGGYGYTFGSGTRLTVV.

The chain has TRBV6-5 and TRBJ1-1; 7 bases line up with TRBD1. This CDR3 is 14 amino acids long. Germline V gene data show CDR1 as MNHEY and CDR2 as SVGAGI. V shed 5 bases and J 0 bases; nucleotides not matched to a gene: 3. The CDR3 loop is CASSKTGMNTEAFF. CDR3 DNA sequence: TGTGCCAGCAGTAAGACAGGGATGAACACTGAAGCTTTCTTT.

Only a few counts were recorded for this clone. The CDR3 region is CASSLVPLGMNTEAFF. In DNA form, the CDR3 reads TGCGCCAGCAGCTTGGTTCCCTTGGGCATGAACACTGAAGCTTTCTTT. This chain uses TRBV5-1 with TRBJ1-1; D is unresolved. The germline V gene has CDR1 SGHRS and CDR2 YFSETQ. Trimming pared 0 bases from V and 0 bases from J, leaving 12 bases between. This CDR3 has 16 residues.